This entry features one T cell receptor (beta chain) sequence. Its antigen is not identified. The data belong to a study of T cells in Graves' hyperthyroidism and ophthalmopathy. Whole-study findings and limits: Among clonotypes expanded in thyroid above 0.001, most were also found in blood.

Losses at the gene ends were 3 bases for V and 7 bases for J; bases not matched to a gene: 7. This CDR3 is built from 15 residues. Germline CDR1 is MNHEY and CDR2 is SMNVEV (reference sequence). Amplification of TCR beta CDR3 regions used RNA as the template. First-round RT-PCR targeting the TCR CDR3 was performed with the HTBI primer set. TCRdb re-derived calls from the multiplex PCR reads in MiXCR, one entry per CDR3 protein. The data show some 510,000 distinct CDR3 sequences, about a fifth seen once. Criteria for exclusion of patients were uncontrolled infection, other autoimmune disease, pregnancy or lactation. The PBMCs were sourced from fresh peripheral blood (about 10 ml).

V and J are TRBV27 and TRBJ1-5, with 9 bases aligning to TRBD1. The source material was blood. This sequence was found in a man in his late teens or twenties with Graves' hyperthyroidism. The CDR3 DNA reads TGTGCCAGCAGTTTGGCGACAGGGGGGGGGCAGCCCCAGCATTTT. It yields the protein CASSLATGGGQPQHF.